Sequencing of this T cell receptor beta chain was carried out in a study of identifying expanded T cells in peripheral blood. The CDR3 consists of 15 residues. V was cut by 5 bases and J by 4 bases, with 17 bases left in between. Germline-derived CDR1 and CDR2 are MNHEY and SVGAGI. TCRdb keeps only in-frame clones here, not all; method: immunoSEQ multiplex PCR. The sample has just over 90,000 clones, roughly 86% seen once. Sample: blood. This sequence originates from a person aged 18 to 70 in good health. V gene TRBV6-5 combines with J gene TRBJ1-2; D ambiguous. CDR3 DNA sequence: TGTGCCAGCAGTAGGCCCCCGGAAGCAGGCTATGGCTACACCTTC. Protein sequence: CASSRPPEAGYGYTF.